Presented here are 12 T cell receptor beta chains from one specimen sequenced in a study of blood T cell repertoires in COVID-19 (dated by TCRdb to the early 2020s). Receptor amplification or capture employed the immunoSEQ multiplex PCR assay. Imported from immuneACCESS, the table was reduced by TCRdb to in-frame sequences with V and J called. These copies leave out some clones; in studies compared against another copy, an unresolved V gene accounts for under half, and the cause of the remainder is not known. The sample table holds approximately 63,000 clones, of which more than 80% were seen once. Approximately 1.3% of the sample is held by the ten biggest clonotypes. The specimen was peripheral blood. Source of these receptors: a woman aged 80 or over with acute or convalescent COVID-19.

The V call is TRBV2, the J call TRBJ1-1; 11 bases agree with TRBD1. CDR1 and CDR2 from the germline V gene are SNHLY and FYNNEI. The CDR3 is 12 residues long. Losses at the gene ends were 9 bases for V and 7 bases for J; bases not matched to a gene: 4. CDR3 sequence: CARGQGGFEAFF. The CDR3 DNA reads as TGTGCCAGGGGACAGGGGGGTTTTGAAGCTTTCTTT.

The chain employs TRBV5-1 and TRBJ2-3, with 8 bases that match TRBD1. This CDR3 comprises 14 residues. Trimming removed 4 bases from V and 3 bases from J; junction bases left unmatched: 4. The germline V gene encodes CDR1 SGHRS and CDR2 YFSETQ. DNA for the CDR3: TGCGCCAGCAGCCTGCAGGGGGCAACAGATACGCAGTATTTT. This codes for CASSLQGATDTQYF.

The V and J genes are TRBV19 and TRBJ1-2, with D perhaps TRBD1 (5 bases). Germline CDR1 is LNHDA and CDR2 is SQIVND (reference sequence). V was pared by 1 base and J by 4 bases, with 7 bases between. The CDR3 spans 13 residues. CDR3 loop: CASSIGQIYGYTF. For the CDR3, the DNA is TGTGCCAGTAGTATAGGACAGATCTATGGCTACACCTTC.

The gene calls are TRBV29-1 and TRBJ2-1, with D maybe TRBD2 (5 bases). The CDR3 sequence is 11 residues long. V lost 2 bases to trimming and J lost 8 bases, with 7 bases between them. Looked up from germline, CDR1 is SQVTM and CDR2 is ANQGSEA. In nucleotides, the CDR3 is TGCAGCGTTGAAAAGGAGGATGAGCAGTTCTTC. Amino acids: CSVEKEDEQFF.

The chain is built from TRBV10-3 and TRBJ1-1; 10 nucleotides agree with TRBD1. Germline lookup yields CDR1 ENHRY and CDR2 SYGVKD. This CDR3 has 16 residues. The ends lost 4 bases at V and 5 bases at J; junction bases unmatched: 10. The CDR3 nucleotides read TGTGCCATCAGTGGACAGGGGGCGGGTCGAAAGACTGAAGCTTTCTTT. This gives the protein CAISGQGAGRKTEAFF.

This clone was seen a handful of times. This chain connects TRBV18 to TRBJ1-1; a weak D match, TRBD1 (6 bases). CDR3 length: 15 residues. Between the trimmed V and J ends, which lost 6 bases and 0 bases, there was a span of 14 bases. CDR1 is KGHSH and CDR2 is LQKENI in the germline V gene. CDR3: CASSLDSYMNTEAFF. CDR3 in DNA: TGTGCCAGCTCCTTGGACAGTTACATGAACACTGAAGCTTTCTTT.

This chain uses TRBV10-3 with TRBJ2-7, with TRBD2 identical over 9 bases. V was pared by 4 bases and J by 4 bases, with 8 bases of the junction left unmatched. The CDR3 is 15 residues long. Germline CDR1 ENHRY, CDR2 SYGVKD. The CDR3: CAISVGSGSVYEQYF. In DNA, the CDR3 is TGTGCCATCAGTGTGGGTAGCGGGAGTGTATACGAGCAGTACTTC.

V gene TRBV11-3 combines with J gene TRBJ2-2, with TRBD2 identical over 8 bases. The CDR3 runs to 16 residues. V shed 5 bases, J shed 4 bases, and the junction held 9 bases outside the gene matches. Germline lookup yields CDR1 SGHNT and CDR2 YENEEA. CDR3 DNA sequence: TGTGCCAGCAGCCCATCCACTAGCGGCTTCACCGGGGAGCTGTTTTTT. This codes for CASSPSTSGFTGELFF.

The chain combines TRBV5-1 with TRBJ2-1, with a tentative D call TRBD2 (5 bases). The CDR3 spans 11 residues. V gave up 0 bases and J gave up 10 bases, with 5 bases separating them. CDR1 is SGHRS, CDR2 YFSETQ, per germline. CDR3 loop: CASSLAGEQFF. CDR3 coding DNA: TGCGCCAGCAGCTTGGCGGGAGAGCAGTTCTTC.

The chain recombines TRBV30 with TRBJ2-1; TRBD2 matches 15 bases. The CDR3 has 16 residues. Per germline, CDR1 GTSNPN and CDR2 SVGIG (reference sequence). After removal of 5 bases from V and 5 bases from J, the junction contained 7 bases not matched to a gene. The CDR3 region is CAWDLGTSGGNNEQFF. In nucleotides, the CDR3 is TGTGCCTGGGACTTGGGGACTAGCGGGGGGAACAATGAGCAGTTCTTC. The whole variable domain, filled in from reference TRBV30 and TRBJ2-1, reads SQTIHQWPATLVQPVGSPLSLECTVEGTSNPNLYWYRQAAGRGLQLLFYSVGIGQISSEVPQNLSASRPQDRQFILSSKKLLLSDSGFYLCAWDLGTSGGNNEQFFGPGTRLTVL.

The rearrangement joins TRBV6-6 to TRBJ2-5, with 7 nucleotides matching TRBD1. J lost 2 bases, V lost 2 bases, and 5 bases had no gene match. The germline gives CDR1 MNHNY, CDR2 SVGAGI (reference sequence). The CDR3 is 15 amino acids. The CDR3 here is CASSYPGQVQETQYF. The DNA of the CDR3 is TGTGCCAGCAGTTACCCCGGACAGGTTCAAGAGACCCAGTACTTC.

This sequence joins TRBV19 and TRBJ1-5; 7 nucleotides agree with TRBD1. V shed 7 bases and J 0 bases; nucleotides not matched to a gene: 6. CDR3 length: 15 amino acids. Germline lookup yields CDR1 LNHDA and CDR2 SQIVND (reference sequence). The CDR3 is CASIETGNSNQPQHF. CDR3 DNA: TGTGCCAGTATTGAGACAGGGAATAGCAATCAGCCCCAGCATTTT.